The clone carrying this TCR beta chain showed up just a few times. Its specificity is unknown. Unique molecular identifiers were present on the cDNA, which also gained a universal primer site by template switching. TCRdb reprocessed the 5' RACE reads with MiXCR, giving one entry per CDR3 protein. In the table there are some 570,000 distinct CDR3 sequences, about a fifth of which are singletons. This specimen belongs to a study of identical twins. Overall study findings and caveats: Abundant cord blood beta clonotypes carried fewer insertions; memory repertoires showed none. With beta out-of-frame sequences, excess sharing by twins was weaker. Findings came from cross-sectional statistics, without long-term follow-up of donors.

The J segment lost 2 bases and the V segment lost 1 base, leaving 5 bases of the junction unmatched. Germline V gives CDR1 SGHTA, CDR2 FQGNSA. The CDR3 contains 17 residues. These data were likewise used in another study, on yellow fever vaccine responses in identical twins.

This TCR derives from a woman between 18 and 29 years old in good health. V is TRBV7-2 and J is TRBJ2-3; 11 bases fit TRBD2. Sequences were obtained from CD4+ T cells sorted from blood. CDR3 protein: CASSLVGLAAITDTQYF. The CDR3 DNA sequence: TGTGCCAGCAGCTTAGTGGGACTAGCGGCGATCACAGATACGCAGTATTTT.